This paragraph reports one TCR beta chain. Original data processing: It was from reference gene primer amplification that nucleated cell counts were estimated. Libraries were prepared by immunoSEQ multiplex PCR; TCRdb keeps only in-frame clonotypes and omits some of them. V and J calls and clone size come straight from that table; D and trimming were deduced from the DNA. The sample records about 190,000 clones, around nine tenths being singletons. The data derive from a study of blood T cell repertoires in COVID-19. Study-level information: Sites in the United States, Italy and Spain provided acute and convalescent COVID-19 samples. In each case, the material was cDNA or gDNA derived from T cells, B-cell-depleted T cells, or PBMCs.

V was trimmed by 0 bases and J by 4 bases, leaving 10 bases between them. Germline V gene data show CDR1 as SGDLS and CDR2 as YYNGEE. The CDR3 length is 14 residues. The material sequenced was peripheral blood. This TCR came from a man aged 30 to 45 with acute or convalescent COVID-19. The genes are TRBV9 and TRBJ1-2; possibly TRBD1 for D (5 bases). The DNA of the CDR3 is TGTGCCAGCAGCGTAGTCGGGGGTCCCTATGGCTACACCTTC. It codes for CASSVVGGPYGYTF.